This T cell receptor (beta chain) was recorded in a study of shared clonotypes between healthy human individuals. Study at large: There were three CD4 naive, three CD4 memory, two CD8 naive and one CD8 memory plates per donor. Notes on the study in general: Specimens sampled were limited to blood, with tissue repertoires likely differing.

On this clone itself: As yet, its antigen is unknown.

CD4+ cells were split into CD45RA+ naive and CD45RA-negative memory subsets. TCRdb keeps only in-frame clones here, not all; method: immunoSEQ multiplex PCR. The sample includes hundreds of thousands of clones, more than 95% seen only once; the top ten take about 0.06%. Germline lookup yields CDR1 SGHNT and CDR2 YYREEE (reference sequence). Trimming pared 0 bases from V and 2 bases from J, leaving 5 bases between. The CDR3 covers 14 residues. This chain joins TRBV5-4 and TRBJ1-4, with unresolved D. This receptor was obtained from a woman aged 25 to 39 in good health. Sequences were obtained from naive CD4+ T cells sorted from blood. Indicated subset: CD45RA+ positively selected. CDR3 loop: CASSLDTTNEKLFF. CDR3 sequence (DNA): TGTGCCAGCAGCTTGGACACCACTAATGAAAAACTGTTTTTT.